A single TCR beta chain is shown here with its context. This sample stems from a study of cytomegalovirus exposure and HLA in healthy donors. With 60 Vbeta and 13 Jbeta primers, the PCR was carried out. Profiling relied on immunoSEQ multiplex PCR, and the TCRdb table lists in-frame clones only, not all of them. The sample records 180,000 or so clones, approximately 83% being singletons. Trimming cost V 10 bases and J 2 bases, with 17 bases left between them. Germline V gives CDR1 MNHNY, CDR2 SVGAGI (reference sequence). This CDR3 region has 14 residues. This chain links TRBV6-6 with TRBJ1-1; maybe TRBD1 (6 bases). The sequenced material came from PBMCs. The source of this sequence is a man aged 18 to 30 in good health and CMV-seropositive. CDR3 loop: CATRTGGANTEAFF. Written as DNA, the CDR3 is TGTGCCACCCGAACGGGGGGCGCAAACACTGAAGCTTTCTTT.